Reported below is one TCR beta chain. Profiled with immunoSEQ multiplex PCR; TCRdb holds only in-frame clones, not every one. The table records 80,000 to 100,000 clones, 90% of them present only once. The V gene's germline CDR1 is KGHSH and CDR2 LQKENI. Unmatched junction bases numbered 1, after V lost 2 bases and J lost 8 bases. The CDR3 extends over 12 amino acids. This sample is part of a study of T cell changes during pregnancy in multiple sclerosis. The receptor comes from a female donor in good health, enrolled as a control in a pregnancy study. This material consisted of peripheral blood, taken in the second trimester of pregnancy. J is TRBJ1-2 and V is TRBV18, with 8 bases lining up with TRBD1. The CDR3 reads CASSPDRGGYTF. CDR3 bases: TGTGCCAGCTCACCAGACAGGGGCGGCTACACCTTC.